The rows below give T cell receptor beta chains drawn from one sample of a study of CD8 T cells in ankylosing spondylitis. MiXCR, applied by TCRdb to the 5' RACE reads, yields one record per CDR3 protein. Altogether approximately 200,000 distinct CDR3 sequences are present, roughly 13% being singletons, with the ten largest covering approximately 17%. The sequenced material came from blood, either unsorted or a sorted T cell fraction (not recorded which). These receptors came from a male donor with ankylosing spondylitis or in good health (not recorded which). Each CDR3 is given with its conserved first and last residue. Fields, in order: D gene, J gene, V gene, clone size, CDR3 length, CDR3 DNA, CDR3 protein. A D gene is named only where the DNA matches it firmly. Part of the rows lack a size; the others show once, few, many or a class for expanded clones.

NA,TRBJ1-1,TRBV4-1,NA,17,TGCGCCAGCAGCCAAGAACGGTTAGGGCAGCAGAACACTGAAGCTTTCTTT,CASSQERLGQQNTEAFF
NA,TRBJ2-7,TRBV25-1,NA,13,TGTGCCAGCAGCGGGGGATCGGCCTACGAGCAGTACTTC,CASSGGSAYEQYF
TRBD1,TRBJ2-1,TRBV12-3/TRBV12-4,many,15,TGTGCCAGCAGCCCCCGGGACAGCCTCTCCAATGAGCAGTTCTTC,CASSPRDSLSNEQFF
NA,TRBJ1-2,TRBV27,NA,14,TGTGCCAGCCGCGTGGAGGTAATCGACTATGGCTACACCTTC,CASRVEVIDYGYTF
TRBD1,TRBJ1-2,TRBV7-9,NA,15,TGTGCCAGCAGACAGGACAGGGGAGGTGACTATGGCTACACCTTC,CASRQDRGGDYGYTF
TRBD2,TRBJ2-7,TRBV4-1,few,16,TGCGCCAGCAGCCCCGGGGTAGCGGGCCCAACCTACGAGCAGTACTTC,CASSPGVAGPTYEQYF
NA,TRBJ2-2,TRBV5-4,NA,14,TGTGCCAGCAGCCCTGGATTTCTGCTGGGGGAGCTGTTTTTT,CASSPGFLLGELFF
NA,TRBJ2-2,TRBV12-3/TRBV12-4,few,16,TGTGCCAGCAGGAGCTCCGGGACACTTAACACCGGGGAGCTGTTTTTT,CASRSSGTLNTGELFF
TRBD1,TRBJ1-1,TRBV15,few,13,TGTGCCACCAGCGTCAGGGGGAGGGGTGAAGCTTTCTTT,CATSVRGRGEAFF
NA,TRBJ1-5,TRBV4-1,NA,13,TGCGCCAGCAGCCAAGATCTGAGCCAGCCCCAGCATTTT,CASSQDLSQPQHF
TRBD1,TRBJ1-2,TRBV10-2,NA,16,TGCGCCAGCAGTGAGTCGTTCGGGACAGGGTCGGATGGCTACACCTTC,CASSESFGTGSDGYTF
NA,TRBJ2-5,TRBV5-1,few,14,TGCGCCAGCAGCTTTACCCCGCAGCAAGAGACCCAGTACTTC,CASSFTPQQETQYF
TRBD1,TRBJ2-7,TRBV7-2,many,15,TGTGCCAGCAGCTCTTGGGACAGGGGTTGGGACGAGCAGTACTTC,CASSSWDRGWDEQYF
NA,TRBJ2-2,TRBV2,NA,13,TGTGCCAGCAGTGGGAGTAGCCCCGGGGAGCTGTTTTTT,CASSGSSPGELFF
NA,TRBJ2-2,TRBV11-2,many,16,TGTGCCAGCAGCTTAGGTGACAGCGGGTTTGACGGGGAGCTGTTTTTT,CASSLGDSGFDGELFF
NA,TRBJ1-4,TRBV12-3/TRBV12-4,few,14,TGTGCCAGCAGCCCCTCAGGCGGGAATGAAAAACTGTTTTTT,CASSPSGGNEKLFF
TRBD1,TRBJ1-2,TRBV6-5,NA,15,TGTGCCAGCAGTTACTCACAGGGGGGCGCGGATGGCTACACCTTC,CASSYSQGGADGYTF
NA,TRBJ2-1,TRBV6-5,few,15,TGTGCCAGCAGTTACTCAGGGTCTTTCGACAATGAGCAGTTCTTC,CASSYSGSFDNEQFF
NA,TRBJ2-1,TRBV19,few,14,TGTGCCAGTAGGAACCCGGGGCCTTACAATGAGCAGTTCTTC,CASRNPGPYNEQFF
TRBD1,TRBJ1-2,TRBV27,many,15,TGTGCCAGCAGTTTTTCAGGGGGCTCTAACTATGGCTACACCTTC,CASSFSGGSNYGYTF
TRBD1,TRBJ2-7,TRBV25-1,NA,14,TGTGCCAGCAGTTCCCGGGGACAGAAGGACGAGCAGTACTTC,CASSSRGQKDEQYF
TRBD2,TRBJ2-7,TRBV7-2,few,14,TGTGCCAGCACCACGGATGGGGGGGACTACGAGCAGTACTTC,CASTTDGGDYEQYF
NA,TRBJ2-3,TRBV7-9,NA,11,TGTGTCAGCAGCGTTCCAGATACGCAGTATTTT,CVSSVPDTQYF
TRBD1,TRBJ2-7,TRBV29-1,few,13,TGCAGCGCATCCGGGACAGCGGATTACGAGCAGTACTTC,CSASGTADYEQYF
TRBD1,TRBJ1-6,TRBV7-6,NA,14,TGTGCCAGCAGCTCAGGGGGCTTTAATTCACCCCTCCACTTT,CASSSGGFNSPLHF
NA,TRBJ2-7,TRBV6-1,NA,15,TGTGCCAGCAGTGAAGGAGGAGACAGCTCCTACGAGCAGTACTTC,CASSEGGDSSYEQYF
NA,TRBJ2-3,TRBV19,few,13,TGTGCCAGTAGTACCCTATACACAGATACGCAGTATTTT,CASSTLYTDTQYF
TRBD2,TRBJ2-2,TRBV30,NA,14,TGTGCCTACTGGGGAGCGGGGTTGGCCGGGGAGCTGTTTTTT,CAYWGAGLAGELFF
NA,TRBJ2-5,TRBV6-5,NA,15,TGTGCCAGCAGTTACTCGACCTATACAAAAGAGACCCAGTACTTC,CASSYSTYTKETQYF
TRBD1,TRBJ2-7,TRBV29-1,NA,16,TGCAGCGTTGAAGGGCCTGGACAGGGGGCATCCTACGAGCAGTACTTC,CSVEGPGQGASYEQYF
NA,TRBJ1-3,TRBV12-3/TRBV12-4,few,16,TGTGCCAGCACCCCGAAAGTGGGGAGCTCTGGAAACACCATATATTTT,CASTPKVGSSGNTIYF
NA,TRBJ2-3,TRBV27,NA,14,TGTGCCAGCAGGTGGACGGAGAACACAGATACGCAGTATTTT,CASRWTENTDTQYF
TRBD2,TRBJ2-7,TRBV4-1,few,14,TGCGCCAGCAGCCAAGTTACAGGGCGGGAGGGGCAGTACTTC,CASSQVTGREGQYF
TRBD2,TRBJ2-3,TRBV4-1,NA,18,TGCGCCAGCAGCCAGGAGCCTAGCGGGGGGCCCGGATTAGATACGCAGTATTTT,CASSQEPSGGPGLDTQYF
TRBD2,TRBJ2-1,TRBV5-1,few,15,TGCGCCAGCAGTACCGGGACTAGCGCATACAATGAGCAGTTCTTC,CASSTGTSAYNEQFF
NA,TRBJ1-2,TRBV29-1,few,11,TGCAGCGCCCCATCCGAGGAAGGCTACACCTTC,CSAPSEEGYTF
NA,TRBJ2-1,TRBV14,few,16,TGTGCCAGCAGCCAAGGTCTTACTAGGTTCTACAATGAGCAGTTCTTC,CASSQGLTRFYNEQFF
NA,TRBJ2-2,TRBV30,NA,15,TGTGCCTGGAGCATTTCGCCCGCAGGGACCGGGGAGCTGTTTTTT,CAWSISPAGTGELFF
TRBD1,TRBJ1-1,TRBV13,NA,14,TGTGCCAGCAGCTTTAACAGGGGGCTGGGTGAAGCTTTCTTT,CASSFNRGLGEAFF
NA,TRBJ2-3,TRBV5-1,many,13,TGCGCCAGCAGCTTGAGATGGGAAAATACGCAGTATTTT,CASSLRWENTQYF
NA,TRBJ2-1,TRBV12-3/TRBV12-4,few,16,TGTGCCAGCAGTCCCAGGACTATTGGCCTAGACAATGAGCAGTTCTTC,CASSPRTIGLDNEQFF
NA,TRBJ2-7,TRBV3-1,NA,16,TGTGCCAGCAGCCGAACCATTATAAGCTCTCCCTACGAGCAGTACTTC,CASSRTIISSPYEQYF
NA,TRBJ1-1,TRBV4-2,few,15,TGTGCCAGCAGCCAAGATTTTGGGCTCAACACTGAAGCTTTCTTT,CASSQDFGLNTEAFF
NA,TRBJ2-7,TRBV29-1,NA,13,TGCAGCGTTGAAGACGGCAGCCTCTACGAGCAGTACTTC,CSVEDGSLYEQYF
TRBD2,TRBJ2-3,TRBV5-1,NA,16,TGCGCCAGCAGCTTAGCCGGGACTAGCGGCACAGATACGCAGTATTTT,CASSLAGTSGTDTQYF
TRBD1,TRBJ1-5,TRBV12-3/TRBV12-4,NA,14,TGTGCCAGCAGTCAGGGGGAAAATTGGCAGCCCCAGCATTTT,CASSQGENWQPQHF
NA,TRBJ1-6,TRBV27,NA,15,TGTGCCAGCAGCCCAGGGAGTCCCTATAATTCACCCCTCCACTTT,CASSPGSPYNSPLHF
NA,TRBJ2-4,TRBV12-3/TRBV12-4,NA,17,TGTGCCAGCAGTTTATCGGGGGACAGCTATTACAAAAACATTCAGTACTTC,CASSLSGDSYYKNIQYF
TRBD2,TRBJ2-5,TRBV27,few,14,TGTGCCAGCAAACTAGCGGGAGTCGGGGAGACCCAGTACTTC,CASKLAGVGETQYF
TRBD1,TRBJ1-5,TRBV6-1,few,14,TGTGCCAGCAGCCTGACAGGGGTTTATCAGCCCCAGCATTTT,CASSLTGVYQPQHF
TRBD1,TRBJ2-7,TRBV14,few,16,TGTGCCAGCAGCCAAGATAGGGACAGTCACCTCCACGAGCAGTACTTC,CASSQDRDSHLHEQYF
NA,TRBJ2-7,TRBV5-1,few,13,TGCGCCAGCGGGGAGGCCGTAGGCTACGAGCAGTACTTC,CASGEAVGYEQYF
NA,TRBJ2-5,TRBV11-2,few,15,TGTGCCAGCAGCTTAACCCCAACACCTGGGGAGACCCAGTACTTC,CASSLTPTPGETQYF
NA,TRBJ2-1,TRBV12-3/TRBV12-4,few,14,TGTGCCAGCAGTTTGCCAGGGAACTACAATGAGCAGTTCTTC,CASSLPGNYNEQFF
NA,TRBJ2-2,TRBV20-1,NA,11,TGCAGTGCCCAGAACACCGGGGAGCTGTTTTTT,CSAQNTGELFF
NA,TRBJ2-1,TRBV14,NA,15,TGTGCCAGCAGCCAAATAAGTGGCCCCTACAATGAGCAGTTCTTC,CASSQISGPYNEQFF
NA,TRBJ1-1,TRBV6-5,many,14,TGTGCCAGCAGTTACTCGACAGGGAACACTGAAGCTTTCTTT,CASSYSTGNTEAFF
TRBD2,TRBJ2-3,TRBV6-1,many,15,TGTGCCAGCAGTGGGACTAGCGGGAGCTCAGATACGCAGTATTTT,CASSGTSGSSDTQYF
TRBD1,TRBJ2-2,TRBV5-1,many,15,TGCGCCAGCAGGGCCGGGACAGGAAACACCGGGGAGCTGTTTTTT,CASRAGTGNTGELFF